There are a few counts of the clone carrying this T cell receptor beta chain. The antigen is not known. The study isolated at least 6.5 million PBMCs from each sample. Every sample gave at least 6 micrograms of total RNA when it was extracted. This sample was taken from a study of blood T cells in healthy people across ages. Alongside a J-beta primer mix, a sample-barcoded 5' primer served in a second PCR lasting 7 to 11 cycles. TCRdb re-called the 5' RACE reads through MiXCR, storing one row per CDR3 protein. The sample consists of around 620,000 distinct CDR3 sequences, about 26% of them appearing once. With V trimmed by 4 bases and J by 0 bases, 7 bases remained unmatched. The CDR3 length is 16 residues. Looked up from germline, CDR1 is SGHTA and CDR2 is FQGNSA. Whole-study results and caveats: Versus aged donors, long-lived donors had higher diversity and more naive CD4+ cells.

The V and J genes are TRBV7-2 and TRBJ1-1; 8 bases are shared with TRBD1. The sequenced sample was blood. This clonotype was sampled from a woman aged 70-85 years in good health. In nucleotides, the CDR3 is TGTGCCAGCAGCTCGACCCCGACAGGGGTGAACACTGAAGCTTTCTTT. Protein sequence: CASSSTPTGVNTEAFF. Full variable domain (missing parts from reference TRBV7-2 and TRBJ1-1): GAGVSQSPSNKVTEKGKDVELRCDPISGHTALYWYRQSLGQGLEFLIYFQGNSAPDKSGLPSDRFSAERTGGSVSTLTIQRTQQEDSAVYLCASSSTPTGVNTEAFFGQGTRLTVV.